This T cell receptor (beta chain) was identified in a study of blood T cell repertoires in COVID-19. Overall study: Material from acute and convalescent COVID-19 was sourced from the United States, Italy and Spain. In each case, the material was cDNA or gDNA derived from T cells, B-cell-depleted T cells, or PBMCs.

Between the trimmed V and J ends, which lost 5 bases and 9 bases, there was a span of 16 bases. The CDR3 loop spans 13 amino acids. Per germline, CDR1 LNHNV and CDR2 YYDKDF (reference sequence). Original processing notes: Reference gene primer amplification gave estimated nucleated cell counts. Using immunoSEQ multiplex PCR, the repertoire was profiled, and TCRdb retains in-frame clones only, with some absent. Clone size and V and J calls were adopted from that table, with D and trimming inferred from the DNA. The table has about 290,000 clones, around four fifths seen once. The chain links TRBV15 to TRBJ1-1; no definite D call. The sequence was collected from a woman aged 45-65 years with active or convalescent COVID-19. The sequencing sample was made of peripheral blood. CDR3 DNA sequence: TGTGCCACCAGCCCAGAAACAGTATCTCAAGCTTTCTTT. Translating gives CATSPETVSQAFF.